This T cell receptor beta chain was identified in a study of CD8 T cells in ankylosing spondylitis. Study findings and constraints: Clones tied to disease were said to be significantly enriched in matched ankylosing spondylitis synovial fluid. The authors found the disease-linked clones to be CD8+ and relatively rare in peripheral blood.

In its sample, this clonotype was seen a few times. Antigen specificity is unknown. This CDR3 is 12 amino acids long. CDR1 is SGHAT, CDR2 FQNNGV, per germline. V was trimmed by 5 bases and J by 2 bases, leaving 7 bases between them. TCRdb re-derived calls from the 5' RACE reads in MiXCR, one entry per CDR3 protein. The table includes around 130,000 distinct CDR3 sequences, roughly an eighth detected once. V gene TRBV11-2 combines with J gene TRBJ2-7; no clear D. This TCR came from a female donor with ankylosing spondylitis or in good health (not recorded which). The material sequenced was blood, either unsorted or a sorted T cell fraction (not recorded which). The CDR3 sequence: CASSVRPYEQYF. The CDR3 DNA is TGTGCCAGCAGCGTCCGCCCCTACGAGCAGTACTTC.